This T cell receptor beta chain was captured in a study of T cells in localized non-small cell lung cancer. Overall study findings and caveats: Measurement of T cell clonality placed uninvolved adjacent lung highest, above the level in tumor. Multi-region tumor sequencing was not done, so intratumor heterogeneity could not be excluded.

This clone turned up a few times. Antigen: not known. Trimming shortened V by 6 bases and J by 0 bases, and 26 bases separated the two germline ends. This CDR3 contains 19 residues. Per germline, CDR1 LNHDA and CDR2 SQIVND (reference sequence). The assay was immunoSEQ multiplex PCR, and TCRdb's table has in-frame clones only and misses some. The sample contains 2,500 to 4,000 clones, about 24% of which appear only once. The sequencing here drew on lung tumor tissue, taken before any cancer treatment. The receptor's source is a woman aged 35-75 years with stage I lung adenocarcinoma. The chain uses TRBV19 and TRBJ1-1, with D perhaps matching TRBD1 (5 bases). CDR3 in amino acids: CASRKGARSSSPMNTEAFF. The CDR3 DNA sequence: TGTGCCAGTAGGAAAGGGGCGCGGAGCTCCTCACCAATGAACACTGAAGCTTTCTTT.